These 18 T cell receptor beta chains were all obtained from the same sample, sequenced in a study of T cells after yellow fever vaccination. TCRdb reprocessed the 5' RACE reads with MiXCR, giving one entry per CDR3 protein. The repertoire holds 300,000 or so distinct CDR3 sequences, with about an eighth as singletons. The material sequenced was CD4+ T cells sorted from PBMCs, taken 45 days after the yellow fever booster vaccination. The origin of the receptors is a man aged 30-40 years who received the YFV17D yellow fever vaccine.

This clonotype was seen only a few times. V gene TRBV29-1 combines with J gene TRBJ2-1; D not certain. The V end was cut by 2 bases, the J end by 4 bases, with 3 bases between. The germline V gene encodes CDR1 SQVTM and CDR2 ANQGSEA. The CDR3 is 11 amino acids. Here the CDR3 reads CSVEIYNEQFF. The CDR3, as DNA: TGCAGCGTTGAAATTTACAATGAGCAGTTCTTC.

The table lists this clonotype with a few counts. The rearrangement links TRBV11-2 to TRBJ2-1; unclear D gene. V lost 4 bases and J lost 2, with 15 bases in between. CDR3 size: 16 residues. CDR1 and CDR2 (germline): SGHAT, FQNNGV. CDR3: CASSSTVQIPYNEQFF. The CDR3 nucleotides read TGTGCCAGCAGCTCCACTGTACAAATTCCCTACAATGAGCAGTTCTTC.

This rearrangement joins TRBV5-1 to TRBJ2-4, with TRBD2 as a possible D gene (5 bases). Per germline, CDR1 SGHRS and CDR2 YFSETQ. The V gene lost 0 bases and the J gene lost 9 bases, with 13 bases spanning the gap. The CDR3 totals 14 residues. CDR3 region: CASSLAGPEGIQYF. The CDR3 nucleotides are TGCGCCAGCAGCTTGGCTGGGCCCGAGGGCATTCAGTACTTC.

This clonotype has a handful of counts. The genes are TRBV7-9 and TRBJ2-7; no clear D gene. The CDR3 consists of 14 residues. The V gene's germline CDR1 is SEHNR and CDR2 FQNEAQ (reference sequence). Trimming cost V 5 bases and J 0 bases, with 11 bases left between them. The CDR3 here is CASSRGPNSYEQYF. CDR3 coding DNA: TGTGCCAGCAGCCGTGGACCGAACTCCTACGAGCAGTACTTC.

This clonotype was counted a few times. V usage is TRBV5-4 and J usage is TRBJ2-7, with D perhaps TRBD1 or TRBD2 (6 bases each). This CDR3 has 13 amino acids. V was clipped by 5 bases and J by 6 bases, with 15 bases between them. Germline values: CDR1 SGHNT, CDR2 YYREEE (reference sequence). CDR3 DNA: TGTGCCAGCAGACCGCAACAGGGAGGCGAGCAGTACTTC. Residues: CASRPQQGGEQYF.

The gene calls are TRBV24-1 and TRBJ2-3; the D is unclear. V was clipped by 1 base and J by 1 base, with 8 bases between them. There are 15 residues in the CDR3. Germline CDR1 reads KGHDR; CDR2 reads SFDVKD. The CDR3 nucleotides read TGTGCCACCAGTGATTTACCCGGAGGCACAGATACGCAGTATTTT. Its translation: CATSDLPGGTDTQYF.

The V call is TRBV18, the J call TRBJ2-1; 10 positions match TRBD2. Germline assignment: CDR1 KGHSH and CDR2 LQKENI. With V trimmed by 2 bases and J by 6 bases, 7 bases remained unmatched. This CDR3 spans 16 amino acids. DNA of the CDR3: TGTGCCAGCTCACCAGTTATGCTAGCGGGAGTCAATGAGCAGTTCTTC. This gives the protein CASSPVMLAGVNEQFF.

V and J are TRBV11-2 and TRBJ2-3; D tentatively fits TRBD1 or TRBD2 (5 bases each). In germline, CDR1 is SGHAT, CDR2 FQNNGV. Trimming removed 10 bases from V and 4 bases from J, with 9 bases in between. CDR3 length: 11 amino acids. The CDR3 loop reads CATRGADTQYF. The DNA of the CDR3 is TGTGCCACCCGGGGCGCAGATACGCAGTATTTT.

This clonotype was detected only a few times. The CDR3 protein is CSASRDRATDTQYF. The CDR3 bases are TGCAGTGCTAGTAGGGACAGGGCCACAGATACGCAGTATTTT. The chain recombines TRBV20-1 with TRBJ2-3; 9 bases line up with TRBD1. CDR1 is DFQATT, CDR2 SNEGSKA, per germline (reference sequence). J gave up 2 bases and V 3 bases, and 3 bases lay outside the gene matches. This CDR3 is 14 amino acids long.

A few counts support this clonotype. The V call is TRBV4-2, the J call TRBJ2-4; 12 bases map to TRBD1. This CDR3 is 15 amino acids long. Germline loops: CDR1 LGHNA, CDR2 YNFKEQ. Trimming at V came to 0 bases and at J to 11 bases, leaving 5 bases not matched to a gene. The CDR3 DNA reads TGTGCCAGCAGCCAAGATACCGGGGACAGGGGGCTTCAGTACTTC. Translated, it gives CASSQDTGDRGLQYF.

This clonotype appeared a few times. V usage is TRBV12-3 or TRBV12-4 and J usage is TRBJ1-5; D uncertain. V was pared by 6 bases and J by 6 bases, with 15 bases between. CDR3 length: 14 amino acids. For the CDR3, the DNA is TGTGCCAGCAGCTTGGCCGGGCAAGGTCAGCCCCAGCATTTT. This translates into CASSLAGQGQPQHF.

This chain links TRBV6-2 or TRBV6-3 with TRBJ2-1, with a possible D match to TRBD1 (6 bases). This CDR3 is built from 15 residues. V dropped 7 bases and J dropped 3 bases, with 16 bases sitting between them. CDR1 is MNHEY, CDR2 SVGEGT, per germline. The CDR3 protein is CASTGAGTDYNEQFF. The CDR3 region has the DNA TGTGCCAGCACAGGGGCCGGGACGGACTACAATGAGCAGTTCTTC.

The chain couples TRBV11-2 to TRBJ2-7; D may be TRBD2 (6 bases). The CDR3 has 14 residues. From germline, CDR1 is SGHAT and CDR2 FQNNGV. Trimming removed 4 bases at V and 2 bases at J, with 12 bases between. The CDR3 nucleotides are TGTGCCAGCAGCTCCGGGACTCCGCCCTACGAGCAGTACTTC. Translating it yields CASSSGTPPYEQYF.

The chain joins TRBV12-3 or TRBV12-4 to TRBJ2-7; 7 positions match TRBD1. The CDR3 has 15 amino acids. V was clipped by 5 bases and J by 4 bases; unmatched bases: 11. The CDR3 is CASSLQGVVGYEQYF. The CDR3 coding sequence is TGTGCCAGCAGTCTCCAGGGGGTTGTAGGTTACGAGCAGTACTTC.

This clonotype was picked up a small number of times. The chain couples TRBV11-2 to TRBJ2-7; D ambiguous. There are 11 residues in the CDR3. The ends were cut back, 1 base at V and 7 bases at J, with 5 bases in the middle. In germline, CDR1 is SGHAT, CDR2 FQNNGV. CDR3 amino acids: CASSLAREQYF. Written as DNA, the CDR3 is TGTGCCAGCAGCTTAGCAAGAGAGCAGTACTTC.

The chain carries TRBV6-5 and TRBJ2-3; D gene uncertain. There are 14 residues in the CDR3. Trimming left V 2 bases short and J 6 bases short, with 12 bases between. From germline, CDR1 is MNHEY and CDR2 SVGAGI. The CDR3 here is CASSYVTNLDTQYF. CDR3 DNA: TGTGCCAGCAGTTACGTAACAAATCTGGATACGCAGTATTTT.

This clonotype was seen only a few times. This chain joins TRBV5-1 and TRBJ2-5, with D possibly TRBD1 on 6 matching bases. CDR3 length: 13 residues. V was trimmed by 3 bases and J by 4 bases, leaving 10 bases between them. Germline CDR1 is SGHRS and CDR2 is YFSETQ. The CDR3: CASSSDRRETQYF. In DNA, the CDR3 is TGCGCCAGCAGCTCAGACAGGAGAGAGACCCAGTACTTC.

V is TRBV20-1 and J is TRBJ2-1, with 7 bases identical to TRBD2. Germline V gene lookup returns CDR1 DFQATT and CDR2 SNEGSKA (reference sequence). Trimming took 2 bases from V and 4 from J; bases not matched to a gene: 8. This CDR3 contains 15 residues. CDR3 loop: CSARSTSSWYNEQFF. The CDR3 DNA is TGCAGTGCTAGATCGACTAGCAGTTGGTACAATGAGCAGTTCTTC.